Below are 3 T cell receptor beta chains sequenced from a single sample in a study of blood T cell repertoires in COVID-19. Sequenced by immunoSEQ multiplex PCR; TCRdb stores in-frame clones only, minus some. The sample includes some 200,000 clones, approximately 90% of them seen just once. The specimen was peripheral blood. These TCRs come from a man aged 80 or over with acute or convalescent COVID-19.

V usage is TRBV4-1 and J usage is TRBJ1-6; D is perhaps TRBD1 (6 bases). The CDR3 totals 15 residues. The V end was cut by 0 bases, the J end by 9 bases, with 12 bases between. Germline lookup yields CDR1 MGHRA and CDR2 YSYEKL. CDR3 bases: TGCGCCAGCAGCCAAGAAACAGGGCTCGGTTCACCCCTCCACTTT. Translation: CASSQETGLGSPLHF.

The chain recombines TRBV7-2 with TRBJ2-7; 10 nucleotides align to TRBD2. This CDR3 spans 16 amino acids. V was clipped by 6 bases and J by 5 bases; unmatched bases: 13. The germline gives CDR1 SGHTA, CDR2 FQGNSA. CDR3 amino acids: CASSLILAGAGNEQYF. The CDR3 region has the DNA TGTGCCAGCAGTCTCATTCTAGCGGGAGCTGGGAACGAGCAGTACTTC.

The chain uses TRBV28 and TRBJ2-1; 9 positions match TRBD2. CDR3 size: 16 residues. V was clipped by 4 bases and J by 0 bases; unmatched bases: 4. Germline CDR1 reads MDHEN; CDR2 reads SYDVKM. The CDR3 DNA follows: TGTGCCAGCAGTTCAATTAGCGGGAGCTCCTACAATGAGCAGTTCTTC. It codes for CASSSISGSSYNEQFF.